A single T cell receptor (beta chain) is shown here with its context. There is no known antigen for this receptor. No much larger clone exists at a distance of one base, and base qualities are not known. TCRbeta CDR3 regions were amplified from genomic DNA using the immunoSEQ Assay, a bias-controlled multiplex PCR. Regarding the original processing steps: Nucleated cell counts per sample were estimated from amplification of reference gene primers within the assay. To quantify the absolute abundance of each unique TCRbeta CDR3 rearrangement, sequence reads were collapsed and filtered. Productive Simpson clonality was computed per sample as the square root of Simpson's diversity index over productive rearrangements. TCRdb re-hosts the immuneACCESS table, in-frame sequences only. Its copies lack some clones; in the studies checked, an unresolved V gene accounts for under half of them, and the cause for the rest is not known. The V and J calls and the clone size are those of that table, but D and trimming were determined from the DNA. The sample has about 160,000 clones on record, roughly 90% of them singletons. More than 6.5% of the sample is in the top ten clones.

These data are taken from a study of blood T cell repertoires in COVID-19 (TCRdb year 2020). Study-level background: Samples from collaborators originated in the United States, Italy and Spain and spanned both the acute and convalescent phases of COVID-19. A de-identified subject ID, COVID-19 status, age in years and sex were almost always included in the sample metadata. Where HLA class I and class II types were available, the types were taken from metadata supplied by the sample provider, not from assay-based typing. Deeply sampled blood TCRbeta repertoires from subjects exposed to, actively infected with, or recovered from COVID-19 were included in the dataset. The repertoires were released in a freely available public database meant as a resource for research on the immune response to SARS-CoV-2. The prospective study material was composed of cDNA or gDNA derived from T cells, B-cell-depleted T cells, or PBMCs. The samples were drawn from two sources: the first 160 participants of the ongoing ImmuneRACE study, and approximately 1,300 subjects contributed by 6 global collaborators.

In the prospective study, participants were roughly 18 to 95 years old, resided in approximately 25 geographic areas of the United States, and were enrolled through a virtual design. Cohort assignment in the prospective study relied on participant-reported clinical history from a screening survey and a study questionnaire. Recovered participants in ImmuneRACE Cohort 3 were defined as having two consecutive negative NP/OP PCR tests, clearance from a healthcare professional, or resolution of symptoms. In the prospective study, mobile phlebotomists collected whole blood, serum and a nasopharyngeal or oropharyngeal swab from each participant. Participants in the prospective study had the option to provide additional blood draws and questionnaires over a roughly 2-month period. Before DNA extraction, blood samples from the prospective study were shipped at room temperature or frozen. The V and J ends are trimmed by 3 bases and 2 bases, leaving 19 bases between them. Inclusive of the bounding cysteine and phenylalanine, the CDR3 is 17 residues long. Only CDR3 DNA remains: 51 bases, in frame from the first base. Taken from the germline V gene (reference sequence), the CDR1 and CDR2 loops are SEHNR and FQNEAQ.

Beyond this particular receptor, the publication reports: How much clinical and demographic metadata was included differed by source and by participant, and the metadata was provided uncurated.

The chain is encoded by TRBV7-9 joined to TRBJ2-5; possibly the D gene is TRBD1, per 7 matching bases. The receptor comes from a woman in her forties or fifties who had recovered from COVID-19. Sequencing used PBMCs or T cells enriched from blood (not recorded which). The nucleotides read TGTGCCAGCAGCTTGGTAGGAGGGGGCCTAACTCAAGAGACCCAGTACTTC. Translated, it gives CASSLVGGGLTQETQYF.